In its sample, the clone carrying this T cell receptor beta chain was seen once. TCRdb ran MiXCR on the 5' RACE reads and lists one entry per CDR3 protein. This sample has some 340,000 distinct CDR3 sequences, with about 15% found just once. This entry is derived from a study of CD8 T cells in ankylosing spondylitis. V was shortened by 7 bases and J by 10 bases, with 20 bases between the two germline ends. Per the germline V gene, CDR1 is MNHNS and CDR2 is SASEGT. The CDR3 spans 14 residues. Material: blood, either unsorted or a sorted T cell fraction (not recorded which). The chain links TRBV6-1 to TRBJ2-1; D unclear. This receptor was obtained from a male donor with ankylosing spondylitis or in good health (not recorded which). CDR3 nucleotides: TGTGCCAGCACCCTAACCTACTCGCCCTACGAGCAGTTCTTC. Translated: CASTLTYSPYEQFF.